Presented here are 15 T cell receptor beta chains from one specimen sequenced in a study of cytomegalovirus exposure and HLA in healthy donors. Both 60 Vbeta primers and 13 Jbeta primers went into the PCR. Assay used: immunoSEQ multiplex PCR; TCRdb lists only in-frame clones, some missing. The sample consists of about 200,000 clones, 75% to 85% of them appearing once. Sequenced sample: PBMCs. All receptors derive from a woman in her forties or fifties in good health and CMV-seropositive.

The rearrangement uses TRBV14 and TRBJ2-1, with D possibly being TRBD2 (6 bases). The V gene lost 4 bases and the J gene lost 2 bases, with 15 bases spanning the gap. Germline CDR1 SGHDN, CDR2 FVKESK. The CDR3 runs 16 residues. CDR3 DNA sequence: TGTGCCAGCAGCCTGAGTTCGGGACTCGCCTACAATGAGCAGTTCTTC. This encodes CASSLSSGLAYNEQFF.

This chain connects TRBV27 to TRBJ1-1; TRBD1 aligns across 11 bases. V was pared by 5 bases and J by 5 bases, with 7 bases of the junction left unmatched. This CDR3 has 15 residues. Per the germline V gene, CDR1 is MNHEY and CDR2 is SMNVEV (reference sequence). CDR3 amino acids: CASSLRDRGRTEAFF. The CDR3 coding sequence is TGTGCCAGCAGTCTCCGGGACAGGGGGAGGACTGAAGCTTTCTTT.

The V gene is TRBV27, the J gene TRBJ2-7; 13 bases fit TRBD2. CDR1 and CDR2 from the germline V gene are MNHEY and SMNVEV (reference sequence). This CDR3 contains 14 residues. The trim removed 5 bases at V and 6 bases at J, leaving 4 bases unmatched. The CDR3 protein is CASSTSGRAVEQYF. As DNA, the CDR3 is TGTGCCAGCAGTACTAGCGGGAGGGCCGTCGAGCAGTACTTC.

In the case of this clone: At one of its ends the junction is not consistent with the germline gene, which may arise from a read error. The gene calls are TRBV6-5 and TRBJ2-6; weak D call: TRBD1 (5 bases). CDR3 length equals 14 residues. Germline CDR1 is MNHEY and CDR2 is SVGAGI. The CDR3 spells CASSRNSGANGLTF. CDR3 nucleotides: TGTGCCAGCAGCCGAAACTCTGGGGCCAACGGCCTGACTTTC.

CDR3 in amino acids: CASSKGQGLQETQYF. In DNA form, the CDR3 reads TGCGCCAGCAGCAAGGGACAGGGCCTCCAAGAGACCCAGTACTTC. The chain links TRBV5-1 to TRBJ2-5; TRBD1 aligns across 9 bases. This CDR3 comprises 15 residues. Germline CDR1 SGHRS, CDR2 YFSETQ. V dropped 4 bases and J dropped 1; count of bases not matched to a gene: 5.

The chain is built from TRBV28 and TRBJ2-1; 8 nucleotides align to TRBD1. The V and J ends lost 5 bases and 6 bases, in that order; junction bases with no gene match: 6. CDR1 MDHEN and CDR2 SYDVKM come from the germline V gene. The CDR3 totals 14 residues. The CDR3: CASSVTGGRNEQFF. In DNA, the CDR3 is TGTGCCAGCAGTGTTACAGGGGGTCGCAATGAGCAGTTCTTC.

This chain uses TRBV19 with TRBJ1-2; 7 bases line up with TRBD1. The CDR3 is made up of 14 amino acids. CDR1 and CDR2 (germline): LNHDA, SQIVND (reference sequence). J gave up 2 bases and V 5 bases, and 5 bases lay outside the gene matches. The CDR3 coding sequence is TGTGCCAGTAGTGGACAGGCCCTCAACTATGGCTACACCTTC. Its translation is CASSGQALNYGYTF.

The V and J genes are TRBV11-3 and TRBJ2-3, with D hard to call. V was pared by 5 bases and J by 4 bases, with 19 bases between. The V gene's germline CDR1 is SGHNT and CDR2 YENEEA. The CDR3 has 16 amino acids. The CDR3 sequence is CASSPRLQAGADTQYF. The CDR3 region has the DNA TGTGCCAGCAGCCCTCGACTCCAAGCTGGTGCAGATACGCAGTATTTT.

The rearrangement joins TRBV6-6 to TRBJ2-2; TRBD1 aligns across 7 bases. CDR1 is MNHNY, CDR2 SVGAGI, per germline (reference sequence). The CDR3 totals 14 residues. Trimming took 2 bases from V and 4 from J; bases not matched to a gene: 1. Written as DNA, the CDR3 is TGTGCCAGCAGTTACACAGGGGCCACCGGGGAGCTGTTTTTT. Amino acid sequence: CASSYTGATGELFF.

The V gene is TRBV27, the J gene TRBJ2-7, with D perhaps matching TRBD1 (5 bases). Germline assignment: CDR1 MNHEY and CDR2 SMNVEV (reference sequence). The ends were cut back, 3 bases at V and 0 bases at J, with 12 bases in the middle. The CDR3 has 15 residues. The CDR3 nucleotides read TGTGCCAGCAGTTTGTCCAGGGATAGCTCCTACGAGCAGTACTTC. It codes for CASSLSRDSSYEQYF.

This clone showed up just once. CDR3 loop: CAWVLTGLGEQYF. The CDR3 DNA sequence: TGTGCCTGGGTACTGACTGGCCTCGGGGAGCAGTACTTC. The rearrangement links TRBV30 to TRBJ2-7; no clear D. Trimming stripped 5 bases from V and 7 bases from J, with 18 bases between. This CDR3 has 13 residues. Germline lookup yields CDR1 GTSNPN and CDR2 SVGIG (reference sequence).

V is TRBV18 and J is TRBJ2-1; perhaps TRBD1 as D (5 bases). The CDR3 contains 15 residues. Germline V gives CDR1 KGHSH, CDR2 LQKENI. Trimming removed 6 bases from V and 0 bases from J, with 12 bases in between. This CDR3 reads CASSPRTISYNEQFF. CDR3 coding DNA: TGTGCCAGCTCTCCTCGGACAATCTCCTACAATGAGCAGTTCTTC.

This clone was counted a few times. A read error may produce the germline difference seen at one junction end. The rearrangement links TRBV25-1 to TRBJ2-6; D is perhaps TRBD1 (5 bases). The V gene's germline CDR1 is MGHDK and CDR2 SYGVNS. The CDR3 totals 15 residues. CDR3 sequence reads: CASSERYAGANGLTF. CDR3 in DNA: TGTGCCAGCAGTGAAAGGTATGCTGGGGCCAACGGCCTGACTTTC.

The chain is built from TRBV7-8 and TRBJ2-5, with D possibly being TRBD2 (5 bases). Between the trimmed V and J ends, which lost 3 bases and 5 bases, there was a span of 10 bases. The CDR3 loop spans 13 amino acids. Germline assignment: CDR1 SGHVS and CDR2 FQNEAQ. CDR3 amino acids: CASSLLALETQYF. The CDR3 region has the DNA TGTGCCAGCAGCTTGTTAGCGCTCGAGACCCAGTACTTC. The whole variable domain, filled in from reference TRBV7-8 and TRBJ2-5, reads GAGVSQSPRYKVAKRGQDVALRCDPISGHVSLFWYQQALGQGPEFLTYFQNEAQLDKSGLPSDRFFAERPEGSVSTLKIQRTQQEDSAVYLCASSLLALETQYFGPGTRLLVL.

The J gene is TRBJ2-7, the V gene TRBV7-2; 11 nucleotides match TRBD2. The CDR3 runs to 17 residues. V shed 5 bases, J shed 6 bases, and the junction held 15 bases outside the gene matches. Germline V CDR1 and CDR2: SGHTA, FQGNSA. The CDR3 region is CASSLRGLTSGTREQYF. DNA of the CDR3: TGTGCCAGCAGCCTAAGGGGATTGACTAGCGGGACGCGCGAGCAGTACTTC. The whole variable domain, filled in from reference TRBV7-2 and TRBJ2-7, reads GAGVSQSPSNKVTEKGKDVELRCDPISGHTALYWYRQSLGQGLEFLIYFQGNSAPDKSGLPSDRFSAERTGGSVSTLTIQRTQQEDSAVYLCASSLRGLTSGTREQYFGPGTRLTVT.